The T cell receptor (beta chain) described here comes from a study of cytomegalovirus exposure and HLA in healthy donors. The PCR used 60 Vbeta and 13 Jbeta primers. Clones were read by immunoSEQ multiplex PCR, and TCRdb kept only the in-frame ones, dropping some. The data hold 150,000 to 200,000 clones, with approximately 79% observed a single time. Germline V CDR1 and CDR2: MNHNY, SVGAGI (reference sequence). V shed 8 bases, J shed 6 bases, and the junction held 8 bases outside the gene matches. The CDR3 runs to 13 residues. Regarding this clone: Its specificity is unknown.

Overall study findings and caveats: Links to common viral pathogens appeared, in a later analysis, for several of the most significant clusters. Researchers reported in a later analysis that a missense DCLRE1C variant was tied to TCR beta V- and J-gene trimming. Immune exposure was documented only through CMV serostatus.

The specimen was PBMCs. The chain is built from TRBV6-6 and TRBJ2-3, with TRBD1 matching over 7 bases. This receptor was identified in a man aged 40-49 years in good health and CMV-seropositive. The CDR3 bases are TGTGCCAGCGAGGGACAGTTTCCCGATACGCAGTATTTT. Residues: CASEGQFPDTQYF.